One and the same sample provided the 8 T cell receptor beta chains below, sequenced in a study of blood T cell repertoires in COVID-19. TCRdb keeps only in-frame clones here, not all; method: immunoSEQ multiplex PCR. The sample lists about 170,000 clones; approximately 80% were seen once. The specimen sequenced was peripheral blood. Receptors were obtained from a woman aged 55 to 70 with acute or convalescent COVID-19.

The J gene is TRBJ2-5, the V gene TRBV18; D is unresolved. Germline loops: CDR1 KGHSH, CDR2 LQKENI. V gave up 4 bases and J gave up 1 base, with 10 bases separating them. The CDR3 consists of 14 residues. CDR3 in amino acids: CASSLPGSQETQYF. The CDR3 DNA follows: TGTGCCAGCTCACTACCGGGCTCCCAAGAGACCCAGTACTTC. The variable domain in full, completed from reference TRBV18 and TRBJ2-5, reads NAGVMQNPRHLVRRRGQEARLRCSPMKGHSHVYWYRQLPEEGLKFMVYLQKENIIDESGMPKERFSAEFPKEGPSILRIQQVVRGDSAAYFCASSLPGSQETQYFGPGTRLLVL.

The chain combines TRBV7-8 with TRBJ2-1; D perhaps matches TRBD2 (5 bases). The CDR3 contains 20 residues. The V gene lost 5 bases and the J gene lost 2 bases, with 28 bases spanning the gap. Germline values: CDR1 SGHVS, CDR2 FQNEAQ. CDR3 nucleotides: TGTGCCAGCAGCCCCGAGGGTGTACAGCCTACACTGCCCACCTACAATGAGCAGTTCTTC. This codes for CASSPEGVQPTLPTYNEQFF. Combining the CDR3 with reference TRBV7-8 and TRBJ2-1 gives the whole variable domain GAGVSQSPRYKVAKRGQDVALRCDPISGHVSLFWYQQALGQGPEFLTYFQNEAQLDKSGLPSDRFFAERPEGSVSTLKIQRTQQEDSAVYLCASSPEGVQPTLPTYNEQFFGPGTRLTVL.

This chain links TRBV19 with TRBJ2-2; D perhaps matches TRBD2 (5 bases). Deletions cut 6 bases from V and 7 bases from J, with 21 bases between. CDR3 length equals 16 residues. Germline V CDR1 and CDR2: LNHDA, SQIVND (reference sequence). This CDR3 is CASSPSAGRQNGELFF. CDR3 sequence (DNA): TGTGCCAGTAGCCCAAGCGCGGGCCGCCAGAACGGGGAGCTGTTTTTT.

The chain joins TRBV7-9 to TRBJ1-4, with a tentative D call TRBD1 (6 bases). The ends were cut back, 3 bases at V and 8 bases at J, with 10 bases in the middle. Germline lookup yields CDR1 SEHNR and CDR2 FQNEAQ (reference sequence). There are 13 residues in the CDR3. The CDR3 sequence is CASSFGGQEKLFF. DNA for the CDR3: TGTGCCAGCAGCTTCGGTGGACAGGAAAAACTGTTTTTT.

The chain joins TRBV4-1 to TRBJ1-5, with D possibly being TRBD1 (6 bases). Germline lookup yields CDR1 MGHRA and CDR2 YSYEKL. V was cut by 1 base and J by 0 bases, with 10 bases left in between. The CDR3 runs 16 residues. The CDR3 region is CASSQGTGSSNQPQHF. CDR3 sequence (DNA): TGCGCCAGCAGCCAAGGAACAGGGTCTAGCAATCAGCCCCAGCATTTT.

The chain couples TRBV19 to TRBJ1-5, with 10 bases matching TRBD1. Trimming took 5 bases from V and 4 from J; bases not matched to a gene: 5. Germline CDR1 is LNHDA and CDR2 is SQIVND (reference sequence). The length of the CDR3 is 15 residues. CDR3 loop: CASSRQGAFNQPQHF. DNA of the CDR3: TGTGCCAGTAGTCGACAGGGGGCGTTTAATCAGCCCCAGCATTTT. The whole variable domain, filled in from reference TRBV19 and TRBJ1-5, reads DGGITQSPKYLFRKEGQNVTLSCEQNLNHDAMYWYRQDPGQGLRLIYYSQIVNDFQKGDIAEGYSVSREKKESFPLTVTSAQKNPTAFYLCASSRQGAFNQPQHFGDGTRLSIL.

The genes are TRBV11-2 and TRBJ1-5, with D possibly matching TRBD1 (6 bases). Deletions cut 5 bases from V and 6 bases from J, with 17 bases between. The CDR3 runs to 15 residues. Germline V gives CDR1 SGHAT, CDR2 FQNNGV. As DNA, the CDR3 is TGTGCCAGCAGCCCCGCGCGGGGGCAGGGTCAGCCCCAGCATTTT. Translation: CASSPARGQGQPQHF.

The rearrangement links TRBV27 to TRBJ1-1; weak D call: TRBD1 (6 bases). Germline V gene lookup returns CDR1 MNHEY and CDR2 SMNVEV (reference sequence). V lost 6 bases to trimming and J lost 4 bases, with 12 bases between them. The CDR3 consists of 13 residues. The CDR3 reads CASRPQGFTEAFF. Here the CDR3 DNA reads TGTGCCAGCAGACCACAGGGCTTCACTGAAGCTTTCTTT.